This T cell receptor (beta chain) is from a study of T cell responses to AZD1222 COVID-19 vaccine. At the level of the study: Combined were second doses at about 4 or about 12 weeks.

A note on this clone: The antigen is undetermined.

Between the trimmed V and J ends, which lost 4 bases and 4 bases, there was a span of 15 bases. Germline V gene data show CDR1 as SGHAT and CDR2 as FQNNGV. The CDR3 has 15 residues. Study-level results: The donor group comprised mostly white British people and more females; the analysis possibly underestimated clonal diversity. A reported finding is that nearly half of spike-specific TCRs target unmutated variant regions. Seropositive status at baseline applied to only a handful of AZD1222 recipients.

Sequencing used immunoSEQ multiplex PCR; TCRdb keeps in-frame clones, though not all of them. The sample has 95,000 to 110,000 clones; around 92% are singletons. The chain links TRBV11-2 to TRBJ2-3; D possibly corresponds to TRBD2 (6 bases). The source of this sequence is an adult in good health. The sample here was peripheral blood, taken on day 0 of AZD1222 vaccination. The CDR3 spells CASSSFREWADTQYF. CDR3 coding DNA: TGTGCCAGCAGCTCTTTCCGGGAGTGGGCAGATACGCAGTATTTT.